Included here is one TCR beta chain sequence, with context. Its antigen is unknown. This entry comes from a study of OX40 agonist ivuxolimab in advanced cancers. Study-level background: Patients were 82.7% male with ages roughly 20 to 90, mean about 54. Points from the study as a whole: What antigens the expanded peripheral T cells recognized was never established. Low normalized T-cell clonal expansion was also seen in some nonresponders.

Only in-frame clones appear in the TCRdb table, and some are missing; sequencing was by immunoSEQ multiplex PCR. The sample shows about 41,000 clones, around four fifths of them seen only once. With V trimmed by 4 bases and J by 0 bases, 7 bases remained unmatched. Per the germline V gene, CDR1 is SGHNT and CDR2 is YYREEE (reference sequence). The CDR3 totals 18 residues. Individuals having autoimmune disease history or systemic immunosuppression were not enrolled. The TCR sequence derives from an adult with an advanced solid tumor such as melanoma, head and neck, liver or kidney cancer. The sequencing used CD4+ or CD8+ T cells sorted from blood, collected in a trial of the OX40 agonist ivuxolimab. The chain has TRBV5-4 and TRBJ2-6, with 10 bases lining up with TRBD1. The CDR3, as DNA: TGTGCCAGCAGCGGTACGGGACAGGGGCTCTCTGGGGCCAACGTCCTGACTTTC. It yields the protein CASSGTGQGLSGANVLTF.